This record looks at one TCR beta chain sequence and its context. Antigen unknown. From the approximately 120-subject validation cohort, which was separate from the roughly 670-subject first cohort, the donors were drawn. The sample is drawn from a study of cytomegalovirus exposure and HLA in healthy donors. Per germline, CDR1 LGHNA and CDR2 YSLEER. V lost 1 base and J 4 bases, leaving 11 bases between the germline ends. The CDR3 loop spans 16 amino acids. General study findings and limits: Among the CMV-associated chains, a few were confirmed in vitro as specific for CMV antigens. Altogether, 164 TCR beta chains were recorded as cytomegalovirus-associated.

TCRdb's copy holds only in-frame clones and misses some; the assay was immunoSEQ multiplex PCR. Of just under 75,000 clones listed, about 94% are singletons. The receptor's source is a woman between 18 and 29 years old in good health and CMV-seropositive. The sequenced sample was PBMCs. V gene TRBV4-3 combines with J gene TRBJ1-6, with a tentative D call TRBD1 (5 bases). The CDR3 DNA reads as TGCGCCAGCAGCCAAGTCGGGGGAGGGTATAATTCACCCCTCCACTTT. It codes for CASSQVGGGYNSPLHF.